This paragraph covers one TCR beta chain sequence. Its cognate antigen has yet to be identified. No much larger clone is present one base from it, and per-base qualities are unavailable. The data derive from a study of T cell responses to AZD1222 COVID-19 vaccine (dated by TCRdb to the early 2020s). Study-level background: Because spike-specific TCR depth and breadth did not differ between the two schedules, AZD1222 recipients who got a second dose at roughly 4 weeks were pooled with those who got a second dose at roughly 12 weeks. A total of roughly 240 trial participants underwent TCR sequencing, of whom roughly 210 received two doses of AZD1222 and some 25 received two doses of the MenACWY control vaccine. Enrollment into the trials was organized by age into subgroups of 18-55, 56-69 and 70-plus years, and those subgroups contained approximately 150, 30 and 60 TCR-sequenced participants, respectively.

The CDR3 covers 16 residues, taking in both the cysteine and the phenylalanine. Left in the record is the CDR3 DNA by itself, 48 bases read in frame from the first base. V was cut back by 4 bases and J by 3 bases, leaving a gap of 19 bases between them. The germline V gene gives CDR1 as MGHDK and CDR2 as SYGVNS. The CDR3 regions of human TCRbeta chains were subjected to immunosequencing. The paper's processing steps were these. Repertoire TCRs were matched against a reference library of SARS-CoV-2-specific TCRs generated with the MIRA antigen-specificity platform. Breadth was defined as the fraction of unique TCRs that were SARS-CoV-2-associated. Depth was defined as the fraction of total T cells that were SARS-CoV-2-associated. Using the MIRA data, each spike-specific TCR was assigned both to the spike region to which the TCR was reactive and to a CD4 or CD8 class. Log10-transformed breadth and depth values were compared by one-way ANOVA with Sidak's multiple comparisons tests. What TCRdb holds here is the immuneACCESS table cut down to in-frame rearrangements. Part of the clones is not present; checked against another copy, under half of the missing clones reflect an unresolved V gene, and the others are unexplained. From that table come the V and J calls and clone size; the DNA was used to work out D and trimming. The sample records about 100,000 clones, about 88% of which are singletons. The ten largest clones represent more than 1.5% of the sample.

The sample's time point label, in plain terms: baseline before first vaccination. Vaccinee samples came from UK trials COV001 and COV002, including a single-blind randomized controlled phase 2/3 trial of AZD1222 (ChAdOx1 nCoV-19) in healthy adults. For TCRbeta chain sequencing, PBMC samples were collected from trial participants at day 0 and at day 28 after the second dose. The research as a whole found: Reportedly, close to half of the unique spike-specific TCRs recognized epitopes lying outside the regions that are mutated in the B.1.351 and B.1.1.7 variants. A significant rise in spike-specific TCR breadth and depth was observed after two AZD1222 doses relative to day 0 and relative to MenACWY recipients. In the small 56-69-year group, the increase in depth fell short of significance, most likely because of low power. Only five to seven AZD1222 recipients were SARS-CoV-2 seropositive at baseline, limiting conclusions about previously exposed vaccinees. Because no day 14 peak-response samples were available, repertoires were characterized only after the peak T cell response. CD4 TCRs associated with the vaccine covered the entire spike protein, and the dominant responses were in regions 160-218 and 743-854. Most participants were white British and females outnumbered males, and the authors suggested that clonal diversity may have been underestimated.

This sequence uses TRBV25-1 and TRBJ2-7; D gene: possibly TRBD1, on 8 matching bases. This sequence was found in an adult in good health. The material sequenced was peripheral blood, taken on day 0 of AZD1222 vaccination. The bases read TGTGCCAGCAGTGGACCTTGGACAGGGACTAACTACGAGCAGTACTTC. Translated, it gives CASSGPWTGTNYEQYF.